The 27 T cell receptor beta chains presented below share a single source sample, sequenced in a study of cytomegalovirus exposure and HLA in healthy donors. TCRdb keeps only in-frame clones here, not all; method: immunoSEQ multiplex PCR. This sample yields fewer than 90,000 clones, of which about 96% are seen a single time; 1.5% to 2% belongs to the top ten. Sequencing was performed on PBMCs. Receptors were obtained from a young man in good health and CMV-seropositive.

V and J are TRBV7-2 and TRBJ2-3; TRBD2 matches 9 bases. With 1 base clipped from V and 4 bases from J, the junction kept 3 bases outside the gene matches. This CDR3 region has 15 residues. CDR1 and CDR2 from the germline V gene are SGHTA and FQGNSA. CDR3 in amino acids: CASSLVGGRADTQYF. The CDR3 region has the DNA TGTGCCAGCAGCTTAGTTGGCGGGAGGGCAGATACGCAGTATTTT.

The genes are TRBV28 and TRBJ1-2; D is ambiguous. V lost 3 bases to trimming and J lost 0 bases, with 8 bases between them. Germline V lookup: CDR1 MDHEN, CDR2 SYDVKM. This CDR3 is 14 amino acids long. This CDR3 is CASSFRVPNYGYTF. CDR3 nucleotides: TGTGCCAGCAGTTTTCGGGTCCCTAACTATGGCTACACCTTC.

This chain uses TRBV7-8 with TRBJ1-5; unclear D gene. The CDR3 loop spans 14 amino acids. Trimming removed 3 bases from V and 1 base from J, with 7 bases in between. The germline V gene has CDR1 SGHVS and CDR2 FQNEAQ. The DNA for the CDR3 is TGTGCCAGCAGCTTCCACACGAGCAATCAGCCCCAGCATTTT. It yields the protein CASSFHTSNQPQHF.

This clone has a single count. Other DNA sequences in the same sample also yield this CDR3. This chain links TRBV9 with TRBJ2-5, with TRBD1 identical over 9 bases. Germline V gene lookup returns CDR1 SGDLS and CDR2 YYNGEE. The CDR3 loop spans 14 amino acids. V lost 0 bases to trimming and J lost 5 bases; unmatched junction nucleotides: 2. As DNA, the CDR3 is TGTGCCAGCAGCGTAGGACAGGGGGGCGAGACCCAGTACTTC. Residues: CASSVGQGGETQYF.

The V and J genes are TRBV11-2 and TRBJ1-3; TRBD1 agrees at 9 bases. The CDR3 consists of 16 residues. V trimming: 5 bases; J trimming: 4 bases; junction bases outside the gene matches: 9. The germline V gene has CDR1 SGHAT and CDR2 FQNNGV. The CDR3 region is CASSSRVQGAGNTIYF. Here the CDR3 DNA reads TGTGCCAGCAGCAGCCGCGTACAGGGGGCCGGAAACACCATATATTTT.

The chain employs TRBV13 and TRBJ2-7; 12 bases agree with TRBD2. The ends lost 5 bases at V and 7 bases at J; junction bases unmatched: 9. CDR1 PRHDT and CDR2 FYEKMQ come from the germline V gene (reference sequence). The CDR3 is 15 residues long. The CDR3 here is CASSPRTSGTPEQYF. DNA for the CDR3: TGTGCCAGCAGCCCACGGACTAGCGGGACTCCGGAGCAGTACTTC.

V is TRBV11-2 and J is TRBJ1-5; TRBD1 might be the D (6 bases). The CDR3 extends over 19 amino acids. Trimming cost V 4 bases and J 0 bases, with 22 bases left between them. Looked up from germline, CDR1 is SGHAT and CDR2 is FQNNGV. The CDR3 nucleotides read TGTGCCAGCAGCTGTCTTTACTCAGGGGCTCCCTATAGCAATCAGCCCCAGCATTTT. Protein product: CASSCLYSGAPYSNQPQHF.

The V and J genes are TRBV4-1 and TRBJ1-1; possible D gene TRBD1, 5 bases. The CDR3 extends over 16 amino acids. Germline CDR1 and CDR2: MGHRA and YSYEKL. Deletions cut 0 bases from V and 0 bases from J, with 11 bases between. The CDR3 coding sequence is TGCGCCAGCAGCCAAGATGAGGGACTACTGAACACTGAAGCTTTCTTT. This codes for CASSQDEGLLNTEAFF.

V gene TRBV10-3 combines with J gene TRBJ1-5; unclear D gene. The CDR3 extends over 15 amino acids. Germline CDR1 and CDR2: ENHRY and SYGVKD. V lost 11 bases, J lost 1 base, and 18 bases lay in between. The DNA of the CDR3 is TGTGCCGTATCACAGTCGGAATCCAGCAATCAGCCCCAGCATTTT. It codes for CAVSQSESSNQPQHF.

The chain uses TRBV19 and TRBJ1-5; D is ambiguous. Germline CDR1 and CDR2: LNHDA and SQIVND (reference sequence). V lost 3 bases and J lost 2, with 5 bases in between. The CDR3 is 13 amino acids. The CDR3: CASSIPGNQPQHF. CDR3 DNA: TGTGCCAGTAGTATTCCAGGCAATCAGCCCCAGCATTTT. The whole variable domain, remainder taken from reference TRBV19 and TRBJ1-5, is DGGITQSPKYLFRKEGQNVTLSCEQNLNHDAMYWYRQDPGQGLRLIYYSQIVNDFQKGDIAEGYSVSREKKESFPLTVTSAQKNPTAFYLCASSIPGNQPQHFGDGTRLSIL.

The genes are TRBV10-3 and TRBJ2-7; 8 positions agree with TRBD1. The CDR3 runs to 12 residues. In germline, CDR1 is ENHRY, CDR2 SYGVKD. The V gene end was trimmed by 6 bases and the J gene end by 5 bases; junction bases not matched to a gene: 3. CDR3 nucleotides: TGTGCCATCAGGGACAGGGTTGACGAGCAGTACTTC. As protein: CAIRDRVDEQYF.

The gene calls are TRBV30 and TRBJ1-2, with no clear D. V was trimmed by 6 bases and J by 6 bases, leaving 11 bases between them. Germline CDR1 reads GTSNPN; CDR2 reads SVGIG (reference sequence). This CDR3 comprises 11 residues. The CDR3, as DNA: TGTGCCTGCCATTTACGGGATGGCTACACCTTC. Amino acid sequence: CACHLRDGYTF.

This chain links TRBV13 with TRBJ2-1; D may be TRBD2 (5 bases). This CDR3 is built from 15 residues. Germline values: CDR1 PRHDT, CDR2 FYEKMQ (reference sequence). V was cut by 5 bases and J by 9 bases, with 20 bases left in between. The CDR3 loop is CASSPSLGGLGEQFF. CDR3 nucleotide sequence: TGTGCCAGCAGCCCATCCCTGGGCGGGCTAGGTGAGCAGTTCTTC. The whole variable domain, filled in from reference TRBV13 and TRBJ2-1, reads AAGVIQSPRHLIKEKRETATLKCYPIPRHDTVYWYQQGPGQDPQFLISFYEKMQSDKGSIPDRFSAQQFSDYHSELNMSSLELGDSALYFCASSPSLGGLGEQFFGPGTRLTVL.

In DNA form, the CDR3 reads TGTGCCAGCAGCGCGGGACAGGGGGACTATGGCTACACCTTC. Translated: CASSAGQGDYGYTF. The chain employs TRBV9 and TRBJ1-2; 11 nucleotides align to TRBD1. The germline V gene has CDR1 SGDLS and CDR2 YYNGEE. After removal of 3 bases from V and 3 bases from J, the junction contained 1 base not matched to a gene. The CDR3 covers 14 residues.

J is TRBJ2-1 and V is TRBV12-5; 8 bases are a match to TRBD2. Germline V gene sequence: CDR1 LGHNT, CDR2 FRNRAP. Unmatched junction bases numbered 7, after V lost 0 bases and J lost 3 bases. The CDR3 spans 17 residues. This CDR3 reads CASGLVPTSESYNEQFF. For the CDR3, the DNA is TGTGCTAGTGGTTTGGTACCGACTAGCGAGAGCTACAATGAGCAGTTCTTC.

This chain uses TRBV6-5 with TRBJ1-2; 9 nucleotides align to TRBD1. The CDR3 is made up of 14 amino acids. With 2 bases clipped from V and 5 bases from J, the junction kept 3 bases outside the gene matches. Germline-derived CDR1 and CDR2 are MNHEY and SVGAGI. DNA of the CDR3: TGTGCCAGCAGTTACGGTGGACAGGGGTATGGCTACACCTTC. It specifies CASSYGGQGYGYTF.

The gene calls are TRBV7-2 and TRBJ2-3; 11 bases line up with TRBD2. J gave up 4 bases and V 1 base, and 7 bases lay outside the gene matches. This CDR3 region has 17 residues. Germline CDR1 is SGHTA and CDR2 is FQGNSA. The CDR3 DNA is TGTGCCAGCAGCTTAGGACTAGCGGGATATGGGGCAGATACGCAGTATTTT. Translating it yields CASSLGLAGYGADTQYF.

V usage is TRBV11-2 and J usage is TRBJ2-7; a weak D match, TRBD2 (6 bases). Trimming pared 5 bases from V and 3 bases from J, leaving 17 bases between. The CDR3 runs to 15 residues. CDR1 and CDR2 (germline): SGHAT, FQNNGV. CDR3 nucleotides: TGTGCCAGCAGCCCATGGGAGGCGAAGGTCTACGAGCAGTACTTC. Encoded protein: CASSPWEAKVYEQYF.

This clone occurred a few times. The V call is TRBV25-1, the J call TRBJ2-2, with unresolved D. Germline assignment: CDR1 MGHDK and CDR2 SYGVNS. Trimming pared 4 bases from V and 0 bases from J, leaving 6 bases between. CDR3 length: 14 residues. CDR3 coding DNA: TGTGCCAGCAGTGTGCTAGCGAACACCGGGGAGCTGTTTTTT. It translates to CASSVLANTGELFF. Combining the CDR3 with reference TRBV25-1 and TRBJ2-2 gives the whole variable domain EADIYQTPRYLVIGTGKKITLECSQTMGHDKMYWYQQDPGMELHLIHYSYGVNSTEKGDLSSESTVSRIRTEHFPLTLESARPSHTSQYLCASSVLANTGELFFGEGSRLTVL.

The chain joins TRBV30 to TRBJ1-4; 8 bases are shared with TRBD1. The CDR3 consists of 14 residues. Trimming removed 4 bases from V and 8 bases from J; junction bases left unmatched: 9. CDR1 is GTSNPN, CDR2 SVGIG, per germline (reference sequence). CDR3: CAWNPTGAREKLFF. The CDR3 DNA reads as TGTGCCTGGAATCCGACAGGGGCGCGAGAAAAACTGTTTTTT.

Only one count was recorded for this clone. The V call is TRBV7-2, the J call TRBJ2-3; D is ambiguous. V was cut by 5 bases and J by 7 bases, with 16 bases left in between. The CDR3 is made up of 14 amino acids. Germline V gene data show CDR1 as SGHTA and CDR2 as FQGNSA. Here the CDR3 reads CASSAGRDSNTQYF. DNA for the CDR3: TGTGCCAGCAGCGCCGGCCGAGACTCAAATACGCAGTATTTT.

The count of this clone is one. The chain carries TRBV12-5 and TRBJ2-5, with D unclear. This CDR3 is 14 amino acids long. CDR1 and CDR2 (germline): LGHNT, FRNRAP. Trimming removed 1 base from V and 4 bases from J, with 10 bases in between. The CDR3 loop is CASGLDSVRETQYF. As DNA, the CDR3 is TGTGCTAGTGGTTTGGATTCGGTTCGAGAGACCCAGTACTTC.

CDR3 loop: CASSDDLNEQYF. Here the CDR3 DNA reads TGTGCCAGCAGTGACGACTTAAACGAGCAGTACTTC. The rearrangement links TRBV27 to TRBJ2-7; no reliable D call. V was shortened by 5 bases and J by 5 bases, with 10 bases between the two germline ends. The germline gives CDR1 MNHEY, CDR2 SMNVEV (reference sequence). The CDR3 has 12 amino acids.

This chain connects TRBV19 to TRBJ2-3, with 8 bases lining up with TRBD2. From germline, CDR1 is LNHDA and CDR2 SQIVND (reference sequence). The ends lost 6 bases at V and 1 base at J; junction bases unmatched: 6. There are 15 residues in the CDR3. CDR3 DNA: TGTGCCAGTAGCCCTGGACTAGCCGGCACAGATACGCAGTATTTT. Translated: CASSPGLAGTDTQYF.

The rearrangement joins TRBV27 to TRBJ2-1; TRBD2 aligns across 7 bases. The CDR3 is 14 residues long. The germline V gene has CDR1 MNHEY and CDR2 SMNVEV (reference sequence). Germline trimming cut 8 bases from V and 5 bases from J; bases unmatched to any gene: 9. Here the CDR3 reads CASGLGGSHNEQFF. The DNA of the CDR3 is TGTGCCAGCGGGTTGGGGGGGTCACACAATGAGCAGTTCTTC.

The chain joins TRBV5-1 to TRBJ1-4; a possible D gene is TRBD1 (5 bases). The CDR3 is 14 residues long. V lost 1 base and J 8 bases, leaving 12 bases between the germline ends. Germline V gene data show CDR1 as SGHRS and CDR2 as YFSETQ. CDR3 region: CASSLFAGLEKLFF. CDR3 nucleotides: TGCGCCAGCAGCTTGTTCGCAGGGCTCGAAAAACTGTTTTTT.

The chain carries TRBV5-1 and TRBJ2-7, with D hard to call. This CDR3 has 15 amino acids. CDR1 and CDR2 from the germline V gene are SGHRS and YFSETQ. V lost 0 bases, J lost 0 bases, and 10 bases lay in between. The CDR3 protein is CASSLAPGYSYEQYF. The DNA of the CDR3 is TGCGCCAGCAGCTTGGCGCCCGGGTACTCCTACGAGCAGTACTTC.